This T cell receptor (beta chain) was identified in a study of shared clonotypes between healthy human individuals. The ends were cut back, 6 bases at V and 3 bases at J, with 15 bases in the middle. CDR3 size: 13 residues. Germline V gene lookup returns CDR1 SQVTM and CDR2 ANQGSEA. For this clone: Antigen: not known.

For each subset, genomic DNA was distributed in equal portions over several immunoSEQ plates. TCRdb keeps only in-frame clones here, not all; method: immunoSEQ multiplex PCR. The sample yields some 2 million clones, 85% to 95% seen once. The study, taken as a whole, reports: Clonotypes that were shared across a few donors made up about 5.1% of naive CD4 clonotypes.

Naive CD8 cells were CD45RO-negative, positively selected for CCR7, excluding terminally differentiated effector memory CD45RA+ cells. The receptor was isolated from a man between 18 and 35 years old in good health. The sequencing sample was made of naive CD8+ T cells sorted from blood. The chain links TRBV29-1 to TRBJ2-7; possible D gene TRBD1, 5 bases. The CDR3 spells CSVHKPDSYEQYF. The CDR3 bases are TGCAGCGTCCACAAACCCGACAGCTACGAGCAGTACTTC.